This T cell receptor (beta chain) stems from a study of untreated major depressive disorder. Roughly 30 ml of blood was drawn into EDTA tubes. Produced via immunoSEQ multiplex PCR; TCRdb's table is partial and in-frame only. The table records approximately 20,000 clones, 85% of them present only once. V was clipped by 1 base and J by 0 bases; unmatched bases: 11. The V gene's germline CDR1 is MGHRA and CDR2 YSYEKL. The CDR3 runs to 19 residues. This receptor was obtained from a woman aged 30 to 39 in good health. The material sequenced was CD4+ T cells from PBMCs. This sequence joins TRBV4-1 and TRBJ2-3; 9 nucleotides line up with TRBD2. The CDR3 bases are TGCGCCAGCAGCCAAGTTAGCCTGACTAGCGGAACTAGCACAGATACGCAGTATTTT. Residues: CASSQVSLTSGTSTDTQYF.